This T cell receptor beta chain was identified during a study of sequential checkpoint blockade in melanoma. The table lists this clone with a few counts. The junction shows a germline mismatch at one end, possibly a read error. Sequenced by immunoSEQ multiplex PCR; TCRdb stores in-frame clones only, minus some. The sample contains just over 9,000 clones, 59% of which appear only once. Germline V CDR1 and CDR2: SGHNT, YYREEE (reference sequence). This CDR3 has 17 amino acids. The treatment: randomized to nivolumab then ipilimumab (arm A) or the reverse (arm B). The chain employs TRBV5-4 and TRBJ2-7; TRBD2 is a possible D gene (7 bases). The TCR originated in a human donor with melanoma. The sequenced sample was CD8+ T cells sorted from blood (inferred from file names), obtained from a patient given nivolumab and ipilimumab in sequence. This CDR3 is CASSQDPPRGGTYEQYF. CDR3 coding DNA: TGCGCCAGCAGCCAAGATCCCCCGAGGGGGGGGACCTACGAGCAGTACTTC.